These T cell receptor beta chains were read from a single sample in a study of cytomegalovirus exposure and HLA in healthy donors. Clones were sequenced by immunoSEQ multiplex PCR, and TCRdb holds only the in-frame ones, with some missing. The data contain 150,000 or so clones, roughly 85% of them singletons. Material: PBMCs. These receptors all stem from a man aged 50 to 59 in good health and CMV-seropositive. CDR3s include the opening cysteine and the closing phenylalanine or tryptophan. Each record gives: CDR3 protein, CDR3 DNA, D gene, V gene, clone size, J gene. A D gene is named only where the DNA matches it firmly. Size values are once, few and many counts, or a class for expanded clones, and some rows have none.

CASSFSGGNQPQHF,TGTGCCAGCAGTTTTTCAGGGGGTAATCAGCCCCAGCATTTT,TRBD1,TRBV27,-,TRBJ1-5
CASSLSHPYTTEAFF,TGTGCCAGCAGTTTATCCCATCCATACACCACTGAAGCTTTCTTT,-,TRBV27,-,TRBJ1-1
CASSPRTGWQQYF,TGTGCCAGCAGCCCCCGGACAGGTTGGCAGCAGTACTTC,TRBD1,TRBV7-8,-,TRBJ2-7
CARGPGHPLGGANVLTF,TGCGCCCGCGGACCGGGACACCCTTTAGGGGGGGCCAACGTCCTGACTTTC,-,TRBV23-1,-,TRBJ2-6
CASSQGGLAGGMSTDTQYF,TGCGCCAGCAGCCAGGGAGGACTAGCGGGGGGGATGAGCACAGATACGCAGTATTTT,TRBD2,TRBV4-1,-,TRBJ2-3
CASSPWDSQAYEQYF,TGTGCCAGCTCACCCTGGGACAGCCAAGCCTACGAGCAGTACTTC,TRBD1,TRBV18,-,TRBJ2-7
CASWTGDSYEQYF,TGCGCCAGCTGGACAGGGGACAGCTACGAGCAGTACTTC,TRBD1,TRBV10-1,-,TRBJ2-7
CAISELGVDRDTQYF,TGTGCCATCAGTGAGTTGGGCGTGGATAGAGATACGCAGTATTTT,-,TRBV10-3,-,TRBJ2-3
CASSLQGNTGELFF,TGTGCCAGCAGCTTGCAGGGGAACACCGGGGAGCTGTTTTTT,-,TRBV5-4,-,TRBJ2-2
CASSQVRQIYGYTF,TGTGCCAGCAGCCAAGTAAGACAGATCTATGGCTACACCTTC,-,TRBV4-2,-,TRBJ1-2
CASSVRARYNEQFF,TGTGCCAGCAGCGTCAGGGCAAGGTACAATGAGCAGTTCTTC,-,TRBV9,-,TRBJ2-1
CSVGTGGSFGNQPQHF,TGCAGCGTTGGGACAGGGGGCTCGTTTGGCAATCAGCCCCAGCATTTT,TRBD1,TRBV29-1,-,TRBJ1-5
CASSRLGLVQETQYF,TGTGCCAGCAGCCGCCTGGGGCTAGTTCAAGAGACCCAGTACTTC,-,TRBV7-9,-,TRBJ2-5
CASRRGGEIGDEQFF,TGTGCCAGCAGAAGGGGGGGGGAGATCGGCGATGAGCAGTTCTTC,-,TRBV6-4,-,TRBJ2-1
CASSARDRGPDTQYF,TGTGCCAGCAGCGCCCGGGACAGGGGACCAGATACGCAGTATTTT,TRBD1,TRBV5-4,-,TRBJ2-3
CASSPSGGTGELFF,TGTGCCAGCAGTCCCAGCGGGGGCACCGGGGAGCTGTTTTTT,TRBD2,TRBV28,-,TRBJ2-2
CASTRTTGPGNTIYF,TGTGCCAGCACCAGAACGACAGGCCCTGGAAACACCATATATTTT,-,TRBV6-5,-,TRBJ1-3
CASSFGGGTEAFF,TGTGCCAGCAGCTTCGGGGGGGGCACTGAAGCTTTCTTT,-,TRBV11-3,-,TRBJ1-1
CASSHRGHQPQHF,TGTGCCAGCAGTCACAGGGGGCATCAGCCCCAGCATTTT,TRBD1,TRBV6-1,-,TRBJ1-5
CASSRQNMNTEAFF,TGTGCCAGCAGTCGACAGAACATGAACACTGAAGCTTTCTTT,-,TRBV6-5,-,TRBJ1-1
CASSLAVGGRETQYF,TGCGCCAGCAGCTTGGCTGTGGGGGGGCGAGAGACCCAGTACTTC,-,TRBV5-1,-,TRBJ2-5
CASLNRGLNTEAFF,TGTGCCAGTCTTAACAGGGGCCTGAACACTGAAGCTTTCTTT,TRBD1,TRBV6-1,-,TRBJ1-1
CASSRVTQGGDYGYTF,TGCGCCAGCAGTAGGGTGACACAGGGTGGAGACTATGGCTACACCTTC,-,TRBV5-1,few,TRBJ1-2
CASSLVGTGNQPQHF,TGTGCCAGCAGCTTAGTAGGGACAGGGAATCAGCCCCAGCATTTT,TRBD1,TRBV7-2,-,TRBJ1-5
CATSRPNQRGLAGAGETQYF,TGTGCCACCAGCAGACCCAACCAACGTGGGCTAGCGGGGGCGGGAGAGACCCAGTACTTC,TRBD2,TRBV15,few,TRBJ2-5
CASRNSGVSNYGYTF,TGTGCCAGCAGAAACTCGGGGGTTTCTAACTATGGCTACACCTTC,-,TRBV28,few,TRBJ1-2
CASSSRGQVDAFF,TGTGCCAGCAGTTCTAGAGGACAGGTTGACGCTTTCTTT,TRBD1,TRBV28,few,TRBJ1-1